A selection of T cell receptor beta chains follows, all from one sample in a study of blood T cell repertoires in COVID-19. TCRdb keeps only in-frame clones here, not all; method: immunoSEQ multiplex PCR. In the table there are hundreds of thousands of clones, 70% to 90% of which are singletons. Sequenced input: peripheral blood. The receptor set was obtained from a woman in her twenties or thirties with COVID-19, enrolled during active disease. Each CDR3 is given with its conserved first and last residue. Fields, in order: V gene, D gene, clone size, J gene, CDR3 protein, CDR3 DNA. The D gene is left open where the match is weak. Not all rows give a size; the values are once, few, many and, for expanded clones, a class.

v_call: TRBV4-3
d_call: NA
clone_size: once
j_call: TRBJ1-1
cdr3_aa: CASSQGTGFRAFF
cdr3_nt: TGCGCCAGCAGCCAAGGTACAGGGTTTCGAGCTTTCTTT

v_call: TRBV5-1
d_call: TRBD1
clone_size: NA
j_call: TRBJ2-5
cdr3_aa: CASSLDRGQETQYF
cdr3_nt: TGCGCCAGCAGCTTGGACAGGGGTCAAGAGACCCAGTACTTC

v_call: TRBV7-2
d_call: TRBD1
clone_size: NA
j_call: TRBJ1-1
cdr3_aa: CASSSRRDRGGTEAFF
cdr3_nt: TGTGCCAGCAGCTCCAGACGCGACAGGGGAGGCACTGAAGCTTTCTTT

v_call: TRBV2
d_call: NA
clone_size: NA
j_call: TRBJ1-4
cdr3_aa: CASRQATNEKLFF
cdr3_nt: TGTGCCAGCAGACAGGCAACTAATGAAAAACTGTTTTTT

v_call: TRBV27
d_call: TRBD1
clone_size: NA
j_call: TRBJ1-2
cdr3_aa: CASSPSEQGEYGYTF
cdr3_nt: TGTGCCAGCAGTCCGTCGGAACAGGGGGAGTATGGCTACACCTTC

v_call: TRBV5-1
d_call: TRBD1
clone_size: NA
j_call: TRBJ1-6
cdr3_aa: CAGGTGSPLHF
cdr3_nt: TGCGCCGGGGGGACAGGGTCACCCCTCCACTTT

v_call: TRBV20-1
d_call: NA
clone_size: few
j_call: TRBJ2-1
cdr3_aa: CSAARNEQFF
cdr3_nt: TGCAGTGCGGCTAGGAATGAGCAGTTCTTC

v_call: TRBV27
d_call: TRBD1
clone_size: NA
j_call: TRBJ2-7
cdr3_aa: CASSSAGQGPAYEQYF
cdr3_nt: TGTGCCAGCAGTTCGGCGGGACAGGGACCGGCCTACGAGCAGTACTTC

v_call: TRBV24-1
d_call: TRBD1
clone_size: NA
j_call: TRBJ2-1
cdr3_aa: CATSDPGTASNEQFF
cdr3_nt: TGTGCCACCAGTGATCCCGGGACAGCCAGCAATGAGCAGTTCTTC

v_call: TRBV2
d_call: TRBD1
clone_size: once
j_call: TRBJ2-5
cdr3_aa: CASRATGGETQYF
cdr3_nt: TGTGCCAGCAGAGCTACAGGGGGAGAGACCCAGTACTTC

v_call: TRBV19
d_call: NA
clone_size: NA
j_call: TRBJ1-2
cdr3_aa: CASSIVGSLKGYTF
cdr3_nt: TGTGCCAGTAGTATAGTCGGTAGCCTTAAGGGCTACACCTTC

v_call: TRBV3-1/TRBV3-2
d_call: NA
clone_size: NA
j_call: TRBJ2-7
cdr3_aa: CASSRTDKLYEQYF
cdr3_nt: TGTGCCAGCAGCCGTACGGACAAGTTATACGAGCAGTACTTC

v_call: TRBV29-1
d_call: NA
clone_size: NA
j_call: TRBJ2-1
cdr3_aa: CGGRSSYNEQFF
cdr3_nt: TGCGGAGGGAGGAGCTCCTACAATGAGCAGTTCTTC

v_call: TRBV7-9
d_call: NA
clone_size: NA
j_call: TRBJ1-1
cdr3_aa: CASSPPGYTEAFF
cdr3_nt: TGTGCCAGCAGCCCCCCCGGGTACACTGAAGCTTTCTTT

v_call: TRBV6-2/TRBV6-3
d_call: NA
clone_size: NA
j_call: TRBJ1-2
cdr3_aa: CASSDRAHGYTF
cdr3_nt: TGTGCCAGCAGCGACAGAGCTCATGGCTACACCTTC

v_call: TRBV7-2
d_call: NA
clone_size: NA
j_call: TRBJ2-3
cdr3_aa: CASSSAGAAVLVGTQYF
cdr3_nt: TGTGCCAGCAGCTCGGCGGGGGCTGCTGTCCTGGTGGGTACGCAGTATTTT

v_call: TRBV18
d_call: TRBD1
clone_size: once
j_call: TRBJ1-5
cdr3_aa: CASSPNRGIGQPQHF
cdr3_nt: TGTGCCAGCTCACCGAACAGGGGGATTGGGCAGCCCCAGCATTTT

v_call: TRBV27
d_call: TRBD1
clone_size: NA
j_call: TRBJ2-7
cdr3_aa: CASSLSRGPLYEQYF
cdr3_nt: TGTGCCAGCAGTTTATCGAGGGGGCCACTCTACGAGCAGTACTTC

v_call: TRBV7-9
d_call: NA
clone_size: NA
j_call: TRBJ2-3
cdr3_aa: CASRAQPGTLTPDTQYF
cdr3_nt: TGTGCCAGCAGAGCTCAGCCCGGGACACTTACCCCAGATACGCAGTATTTT

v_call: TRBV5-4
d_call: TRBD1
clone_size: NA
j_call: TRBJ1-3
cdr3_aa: CASSLAVAGGGGNTIYF
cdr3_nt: TGTGCCAGCAGCTTGGCCGTGGCAGGGGGCGGCGGAAACACCATATATTTT

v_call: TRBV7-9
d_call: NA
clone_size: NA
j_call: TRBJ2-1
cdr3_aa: CASSRRDLEQFF
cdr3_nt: TGTGCCAGCAGCCGCAGGGACTTGGAGCAGTTCTTC

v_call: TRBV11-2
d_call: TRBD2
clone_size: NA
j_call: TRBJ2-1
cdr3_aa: CASSSKLAGGPYNEQFF
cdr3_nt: TGTGCCAGCAGCTCCAAACTAGCGGGGGGCCCTTACAATGAGCAGTTCTTC

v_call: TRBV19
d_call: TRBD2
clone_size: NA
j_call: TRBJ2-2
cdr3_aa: CASKTGGEDGTGELFF
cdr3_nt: TGTGCCAGTAAAACCGGGGGGGAGGACGGCACCGGGGAGCTGTTTTTT

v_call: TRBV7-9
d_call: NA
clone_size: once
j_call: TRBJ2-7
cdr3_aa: CASSPDSSSYEQYF
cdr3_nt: TGTGCCAGCAGCCCCGACAGTTCCTCCTACGAGCAGTACTTC

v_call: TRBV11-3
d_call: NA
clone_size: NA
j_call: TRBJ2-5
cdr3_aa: CASSLGELETQYF
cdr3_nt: TGTGCCAGCAGCTTAGGGGAGTTAGAGACCCAGTACTTC

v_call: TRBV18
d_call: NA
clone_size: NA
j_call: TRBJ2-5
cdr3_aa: CASSPEETQYF
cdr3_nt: TGTGCCAGCTCACCCGAAGAGACCCAGTACTTC

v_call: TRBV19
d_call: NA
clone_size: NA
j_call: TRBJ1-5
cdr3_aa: CASSQGLNQPQHF
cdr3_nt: TGTGCCAGTAGTCAGGGCCTCAATCAGCCCCAGCATTTT

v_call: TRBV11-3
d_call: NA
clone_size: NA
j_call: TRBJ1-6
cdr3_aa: CASRLAGTLPLHF
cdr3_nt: TGTGCCAGCAGGTTGGCGGGGACGCTACCCCTCCACTTT

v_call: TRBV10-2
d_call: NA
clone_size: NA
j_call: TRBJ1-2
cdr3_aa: CASSVRTDYGYTF
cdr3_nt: TGCGCCAGCAGTGTAAGGACTGACTATGGCTACACCTTC

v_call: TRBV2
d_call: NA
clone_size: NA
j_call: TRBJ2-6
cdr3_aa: CASSLTGSGANVLTF
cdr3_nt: TGTGCCAGCAGTCTTACAGGGTCTGGGGCCAACGTCCTGACTTTC

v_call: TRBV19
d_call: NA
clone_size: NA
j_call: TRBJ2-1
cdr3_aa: CASSIRNEQFF
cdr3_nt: TGTGCCAGTAGTATACGGAATGAGCAGTTCTTC

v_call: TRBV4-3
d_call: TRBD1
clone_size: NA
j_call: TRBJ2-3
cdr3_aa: CASSQDGTGADTQYF
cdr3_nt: TGCGCCAGCAGCCAAGATGGTACAGGGGCAGATACGCAGTATTTT

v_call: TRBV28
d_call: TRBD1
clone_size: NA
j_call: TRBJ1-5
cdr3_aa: CASSPRTGQPLNQPQHF
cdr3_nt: TGTGCCAGCAGTCCTCGGACAGGACAGCCGCTCAATCAGCCCCAGCATTTT

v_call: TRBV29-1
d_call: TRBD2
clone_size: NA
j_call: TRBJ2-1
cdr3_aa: CSVEAPGLAGFYNEQFF
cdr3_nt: TGCAGCGTTGAAGCCCCGGGACTAGCGGGATTCTACAATGAGCAGTTCTTC

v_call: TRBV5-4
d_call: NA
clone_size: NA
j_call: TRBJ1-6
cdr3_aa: CASSLDRTNSPLHF
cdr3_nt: TGTGCCAGCAGCTTAGACAGGACAAATTCACCCCTCCACTTT

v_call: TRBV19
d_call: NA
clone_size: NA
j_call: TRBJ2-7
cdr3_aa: CASSIQSSSYEQYF
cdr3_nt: TGTGCCAGTAGTATACAGTCCAGCTCCTACGAGCAGTACTTC

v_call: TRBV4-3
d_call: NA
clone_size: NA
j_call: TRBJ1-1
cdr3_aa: CASSPQNMGGGTEAFF
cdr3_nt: TGCGCCAGCAGCCCCCAGAATATGGGGGGTGGCACTGAAGCTTTCTTT

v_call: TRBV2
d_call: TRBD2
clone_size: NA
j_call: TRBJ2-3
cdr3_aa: CASRSGLAGTDTQYF
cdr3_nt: TGTGCCAGCAGATCCGGACTAGCGGGCACAGATACGCAGTATTTT

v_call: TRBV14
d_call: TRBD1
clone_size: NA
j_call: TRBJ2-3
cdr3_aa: CASSPSRTGRAADTQYF
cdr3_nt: TGTGCCAGCAGCCCAAGCCGGACAGGGCGAGCGGCAGATACGCAGTATTTT

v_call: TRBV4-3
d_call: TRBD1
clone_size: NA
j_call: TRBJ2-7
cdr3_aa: CASSPWTGGYEQYF
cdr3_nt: TGCGCCAGCAGCCCTTGGACAGGGGGCTACGAGCAGTACTTC

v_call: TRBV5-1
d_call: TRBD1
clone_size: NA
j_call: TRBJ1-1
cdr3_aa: CASSLVDRGTGNTEAFF
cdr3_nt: TGCGCCAGCAGCTTGGTGGACAGGGGTACGGGGAACACTGAAGCTTTCTTT

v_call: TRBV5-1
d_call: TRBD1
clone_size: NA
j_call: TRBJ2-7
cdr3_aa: CASSGGTGGYEQYF
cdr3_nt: TGCGCCAGCAGCGGCGGGACAGGGGGCTACGAGCAGTACTTC

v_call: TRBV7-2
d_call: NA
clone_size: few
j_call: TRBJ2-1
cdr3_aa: CASSLGGGTSHEQFF
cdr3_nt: TGTGCCAGCAGCTTAGGGGGCGGGACTTCACATGAGCAGTTCTTC

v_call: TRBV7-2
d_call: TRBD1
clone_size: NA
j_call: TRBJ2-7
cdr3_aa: CASSLVGQGLYEQYF
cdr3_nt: TGTGCCAGCAGCTTAGTGGGACAGGGGTTGTACGAGCAGTACTTC

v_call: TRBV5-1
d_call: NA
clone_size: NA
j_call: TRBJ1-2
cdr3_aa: CASSEQVDGYTF
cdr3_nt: TGCGCCAGCAGCGAACAGGTCGATGGCTACACCTTC

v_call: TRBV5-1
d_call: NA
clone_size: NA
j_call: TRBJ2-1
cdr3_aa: CASSPTASTLRDEQFF
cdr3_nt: TGCGCCAGCAGCCCGACCGCTAGTACTTTACGCGATGAGCAGTTCTTC

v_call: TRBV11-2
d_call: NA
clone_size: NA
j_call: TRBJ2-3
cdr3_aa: CASSSWTANTDTQYF
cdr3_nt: TGTGCCAGCAGCTCCTGGACAGCCAACACAGATACGCAGTATTTT

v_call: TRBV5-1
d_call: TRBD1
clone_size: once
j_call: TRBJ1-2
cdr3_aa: CASSFGNQGGSGGYTF
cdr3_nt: TGCGCCAGCAGCTTTGGAAATCAGGGGGGAAGTGGTGGCTACACCTTC

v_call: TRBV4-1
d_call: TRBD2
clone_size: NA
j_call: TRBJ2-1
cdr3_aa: CASSQIQTSGYNEQFF
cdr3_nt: TGCGCCAGCAGCCAAATCCAGACTAGCGGGTACAATGAGCAGTTCTTC